What follows are 23 T cell receptor beta chains derived from one specimen sequenced in a study of cytomegalovirus exposure and HLA in healthy donors. PCR employed 60 Vbeta and 13 Jbeta primers. Produced via immunoSEQ multiplex PCR; TCRdb's table is partial and in-frame only. In the table there are about 93,000 clones, approximately 72% of which are singletons. What was sequenced was PBMCs. These receptors were obtained from a woman aged 40-49 years in good health and CMV-seronegative.

This chain connects TRBV7-9 to TRBJ2-5, with TRBD2 matching 10 bases. The J call may be wrong; the DNA end is better matched by TRBJ2-7. This CDR3 is 14 amino acids long. Germline V CDR1 and CDR2: SEHNR, FQNEAQ (reference sequence). CDR3 region: CASSFRTSGYEQYF. CDR3 nucleotides: TGTGCCAGCAGCTTCCGGACTAGCGGCTACGAGCAGTACTTC.

This chain connects TRBV14 to TRBJ2-1; 16 bases align to TRBD2. This CDR3 comprises 20 residues. CDR1 and CDR2 from the germline V gene are SGHDN and FVKESK. V was pared by 2 bases and J by 3 bases, with 10 bases of the junction left unmatched. CDR3 nucleotides: TGTGCCAGCAGCCAATTAACGGGACTAGCGGGAGGGCCGGGCTACAATGAGCAGTTCTTC. Its translation: CASSQLTGLAGGPGYNEQFF.

The chain has TRBV30 and TRBJ1-2; TRBD1 aligns across 7 bases. The length of the CDR3 is 15 residues. Germline CDR1 is GTSNPN and CDR2 is SVGIG (reference sequence). Losses at the gene ends were 6 bases for V and 0 bases for J; bases not matched to a gene: 10. CDR3 amino acids: CACLPRDRSNYGYTF. The CDR3 nucleotides are TGTGCCTGCCTTCCCCGGGACAGATCTAACTATGGCTACACCTTC.

This clone has more than one count but fewer than ten. The CDR3 DNA sequence: TGTGCCAGCAGTTACTCGCGGGAGGTTCTTGGTGAGCAGTTCTTC. The encoded protein is CASSYSREVLGEQFF. The chain carries TRBV6-5 and TRBJ2-1; 8 positions agree with TRBD2. J was trimmed by 9 bases and V by 0 bases; bases with no gene match: 7. CDR1 is MNHEY and CDR2 is SVGAGI in the germline V gene. CDR3 length equals 15 residues.

The chain is built from TRBV27 and TRBJ2-1; TRBD2 matches 15 bases. CDR1 is MNHEY and CDR2 is SMNVEV in the germline V gene (reference sequence). The CDR3 consists of 19 residues. The ends lost 2 bases at V and 10 bases at J; junction bases unmatched: 15. DNA of the CDR3: TGTGCCAGCAGTTTAGCTAGGACTAGCGGGAGGGTCCCCTCGAGGGAGCAGTTCTTC. This codes for CASSLARTSGRVPSREQFF.

This chain connects TRBV5-1 to TRBJ2-1; D is perhaps TRBD1 (5 bases). The CDR3 runs 14 residues. The germline CDR1 and CDR2 sequences are SGHRS and YFSETQ. Trimming shortened V by 0 bases and J by 7 bases, and 11 bases separated the two germline ends. CDR3 region: CASSLVTGANEQFF. Here the CDR3 DNA reads TGCGCCAGCAGCTTGGTTACTGGGGCGAATGAGCAGTTCTTC.

The chain has TRBV19 and TRBJ1-1; D remains ambiguous. The CDR3 contains 16 residues. The V gene lost 2 bases and the J gene lost 5 bases, with 18 bases spanning the gap. Germline loops: CDR1 LNHDA, CDR2 SQIVND (reference sequence). The CDR3 loop is CASSIIPPGSWTEAFF. In nucleotides, the CDR3 is TGTGCCAGTAGTATAATTCCGCCGGGGAGCTGGACTGAAGCTTTCTTT.

This chain uses TRBV19 with TRBJ1-5; possibly TRBD1 for D (5 bases). The V gene's germline CDR1 is LNHDA and CDR2 SQIVND (reference sequence). Trimming removed 7 bases from V and 2 bases from J, with 24 bases in between. The CDR3 totals 18 residues. CDR3 loop: CASTEALWRGRGNQPQHF. For the CDR3, the DNA is TGTGCCAGTACCGAAGCCCTGTGGAGGGGACGGGGCAATCAGCCCCAGCATTTT.

This chain uses TRBV5-1 with TRBJ2-7; TRBD1 agrees at 9 bases. Per the germline V gene, CDR1 is SGHRS and CDR2 is YFSETQ. This CDR3 contains 16 residues. Trimming cost V 0 bases and J 4 bases; bases outside gene matches: 8. This CDR3 reads CASSLVAGQGRYEQYF. Written as DNA, the CDR3 is TGCGCCAGCAGCTTGGTGGCGGGACAGGGTAGGTACGAGCAGTACTTC.

The chain links TRBV4-3 to TRBJ1-2, with 7 bases fitting TRBD1. The V segment lost 1 base and the J segment 4 bases; nucleotides outside the gene matches: 6. CDR1 LGHNA and CDR2 YSLEER come from the germline V gene. This CDR3 region has 15 residues. The CDR3 loop is CASSQARQGGYGYTF. DNA of the CDR3: TGCGCCAGCAGCCAAGCAAGACAGGGAGGCTATGGCTACACCTTC.

The genes are TRBV7-8 and TRBJ2-1, with D possibly matching TRBD1 (6 bases). CDR3 length equals 16 residues. V was clipped by 0 bases and J by 7 bases, with 16 bases between them. The germline gives CDR1 SGHVS, CDR2 FQNEAQ. This CDR3 is CASSLALRGILNEQFF. The DNA for the CDR3 is TGTGCCAGCAGCTTAGCGCTCAGGGGAATCCTGAATGAGCAGTTCTTC.

The genes are TRBV19 and TRBJ2-5; D ambiguous. Per germline, CDR1 LNHDA and CDR2 SQIVND (reference sequence). The CDR3 covers 16 residues. V lost 1 base and J 0 bases, leaving 12 bases between the germline ends. The CDR3 coding sequence is TGTGCCAGTAGTATAGTTGCCAGTCCCTACCAAGAGACCCAGTACTTC. Translated: CASSIVASPYQETQYF.

A few counts support this clone. The chain uses TRBV15 and TRBJ1-1, with no clear D. CDR3 size: 14 residues. The germline CDR1 and CDR2 sequences are LNHNV and YYDKDF (reference sequence). The V end was cut by 5 bases, the J end by 5 bases, with 15 bases between. CDR3 DNA sequence: TGTGCCACCAGCGAGCATCGGGGAGGAACTGAAGCTTTCTTT. As protein: CATSEHRGGTEAFF.

The chain joins TRBV27 to TRBJ1-2; tentative D call: TRBD1 (6 bases). Germline values: CDR1 MNHEY, CDR2 SMNVEV (reference sequence). CDR3 length: 15 residues. V lost 3 bases and J 3 bases, leaving 14 bases between the germline ends. The CDR3 bases are TGTGCCAGCAGTTTTTTGGGCAGGGGAGACTATGGCTACACCTTC. Amino acids: CASSFLGRGDYGYTF.

This chain uses TRBV25-1 with TRBJ2-3, with D uncertain. The ends were cut back, 4 bases at V and 7 bases at J, with 9 bases in the middle. The CDR3 extends over 12 amino acids. CDR1 is MGHDK, CDR2 SYGVNS, per germline. For the CDR3, the DNA is TGTGCCAGCAGTGCCGCGGTAAATACGCAGTATTTT. Protein: CASSAAVNTQYF.

The CDR3 DNA follows: TGTGCCAGCAGCGTCGGACAGAGCTCCTACAATGAGCAGTTCTTC. Protein: CASSVGQSSYNEQFF. The rearrangement joins TRBV9 to TRBJ2-1; the D gene is possibly TRBD1 (6 bases). V lost 2 bases, J lost 0 bases, and 9 bases lay in between. CDR3 length: 15 amino acids. The germline V gene has CDR1 SGDLS and CDR2 YYNGEE.

This sequence joins TRBV6-5 and TRBJ2-5; the D is unclear. Trimming removed 0 bases from V and 8 bases from J, with 13 bases in between. This CDR3 is 14 amino acids long. The germline V gene has CDR1 MNHEY and CDR2 SVGAGI. Here the CDR3 reads CASSYSKQHRTQYF. CDR3 coding DNA: TGTGCCAGCAGTTACTCGAAACAGCACAGAACCCAGTACTTC.

The rearrangement links TRBV4-2 to TRBJ2-7; 9 bases match TRBD1. Trimming cost V 4 bases and J 5 bases; bases outside gene matches: 6. CDR1 LGHNA and CDR2 YNFKEQ come from the germline V gene. The CDR3 has 14 amino acids. In DNA form, the CDR3 reads TGTGCCAGCAGCCCCTGGACAGGGGATCACGAGCAGTACTTC. The encoded protein is CASSPWTGDHEQYF.

As DNA, the CDR3 is TGCGCCAGCAGCCAATTGACAGGGAACACTGAAGCTTTCTTT. Translation gives CASSQLTGNTEAFF. The chain joins TRBV4-3 to TRBJ1-1; TRBD1 is a possible D gene (6 bases). Trimming stripped 2 bases from V and 1 base from J, with 8 bases between. This CDR3 is 14 amino acids long. The germline CDR1 and CDR2 sequences are LGHNA and YSLEER.

This clone was found a few times. The genes are TRBV7-9 and TRBJ2-7; the match to TRBD1 covers 7 bases. Germline V CDR1 and CDR2: SEHNR, FQNEAQ (reference sequence). The CDR3 consists of 13 residues. V dropped 2 bases and J dropped 4; count of bases not matched to a gene: 2. DNA of the CDR3: TGTGCCAGCAGCTTAACAGGGGTGTACGAGCAGTACTTC. Translating gives CASSLTGVYEQYF.

The genes are TRBV19 and TRBJ2-5; TRBD2 aligns across 13 bases. This CDR3 is 14 amino acids long. Germline V lookup: CDR1 LNHDA, CDR2 SQIVND (reference sequence). V was pared by 6 bases and J by 4 bases, with 2 bases of the junction left unmatched. CDR3 DNA: TGTGCCAGTAGGCGGACTAGCGGGAGAGAGACCCAGTACTTC. Translated, it gives CASRRTSGRETQYF.

The CDR3, as DNA: TGTGCCAGCAGCCCGACAGGGTATGAGCAGTTCTTC. This encodes CASSPTGYEQFF. The rearrangement uses TRBV7-2 and TRBJ2-1; TRBD1 matches at 7 bases. The CDR3 covers 12 residues. Trimming cost V 5 bases and J 8 bases; bases outside gene matches: 3. Germline CDR1 and CDR2: SGHTA and FQGNSA.

The V gene is TRBV29-1, the J gene TRBJ1-1, with TRBD1 as a possible D gene (5 bases). Germline V lookup: CDR1 SQVTM, CDR2 ANQGSEA. V was cut by 6 bases and J by 0 bases, with 17 bases left in between. The CDR3 has 15 amino acids. The CDR3 sequence: CSVSPGGTMNTEAFF. The CDR3 region has the DNA TGCAGCGTGAGCCCCGGGGGGACGATGAACACTGAAGCTTTCTTT.